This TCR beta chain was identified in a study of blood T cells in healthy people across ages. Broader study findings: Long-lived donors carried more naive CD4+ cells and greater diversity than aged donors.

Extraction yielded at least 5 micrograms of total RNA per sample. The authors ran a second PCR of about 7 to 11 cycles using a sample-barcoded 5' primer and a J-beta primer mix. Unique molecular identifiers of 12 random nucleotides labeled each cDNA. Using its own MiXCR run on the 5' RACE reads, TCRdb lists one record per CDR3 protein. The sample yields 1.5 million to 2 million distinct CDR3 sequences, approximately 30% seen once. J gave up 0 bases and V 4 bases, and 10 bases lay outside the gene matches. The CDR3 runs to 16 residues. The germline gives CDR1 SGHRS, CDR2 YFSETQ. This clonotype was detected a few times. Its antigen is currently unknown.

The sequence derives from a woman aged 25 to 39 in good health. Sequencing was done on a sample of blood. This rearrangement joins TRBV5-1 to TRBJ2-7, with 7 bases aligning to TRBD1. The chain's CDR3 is CASSRYRGQRSYEQYF. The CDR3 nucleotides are TGCGCCAGCAGCCGTTATCGGGGACAGCGCTCCTACGAGCAGTACTTC.